One and the same sample provided the 9 T cell receptor beta chains below, sequenced in a study of shared clonotypes between healthy human individuals (dated by TCRdb to the early 2020s). CD8 naive samples were obtained by positive selection for CCR7 among CD45RO-negative cells, yielding a CD45RA+CCR7+ population from which TemRA cells were excluded. The library was produced with the immunoSEQ multiplex PCR assay. Imported from immuneACCESS, the table was reduced by TCRdb to in-frame sequences with V and J called. These copies leave out some clones; in studies compared against another copy, an unresolved V gene accounts for under half, and the cause of the remainder is not known. This sample lists some 2.1 million clones; 85% to 95% were detected once. The top ten constitute 0.85% to 1.3% of the sample. Sequencing was done on a sample of naive CD8+ T cells sorted from blood. Taken with the paper, the label for cell subset or site translates to: CD45RA+CCR7+. These TCRs come from a man between 18 and 29 years old in good health.

This chain joins TRBV5-6 and TRBJ1-6, with D possibly matching TRBD1 (5 bases). From germline, CDR1 is SGHDT and CDR2 YYEEEE. Trimming took off 7 bases at V and 9 bases at J, with 23 bases between the two ends. The CDR3 totals 16 residues. The CDR3, as DNA: TGTGCCAGCTCAAACCCCCGGTCGGGGGGGATTTCACCCCTCCACTTT. Its protein product is CASSNPRSGGISPLHF.

The rearrangement links TRBV7-9 to TRBJ1-1; tentatively, D is TRBD1 (6 bases). V gave up 5 bases and J gave up 5 bases, with 15 bases separating them. Germline values: CDR1 SEHNR, CDR2 FQNEAQ (reference sequence). The CDR3 runs to 14 residues. The CDR3 loop reads CASSQLQGGTEAFF. CDR3 sequence (DNA): TGTGCCAGCAGCCAACTACAGGGCGGGACTGAAGCTTTCTTT.

This clone was detected only once. The same CDR3 can be traced to other DNA sequences in this sample. J is TRBJ1-2 and V is TRBV4-3; 9 nucleotides agree with TRBD1. CDR1 is LGHNA and CDR2 is YSLEER in the germline V gene. V shed 4 bases and J 4 bases; nucleotides not matched to a gene: 4. This CDR3 spans 14 amino acids. As DNA, the CDR3 is TGCGCCAGCAGCCCGGGACAGGGATCCTATGGCTACACCTTC. Translating it yields CASSPGQGSYGYTF.

The chain carries TRBV29-1 and TRBJ1-1; weak D call: TRBD1 (5 bases). The V end was cut by 5 bases, the J end by 0 bases, with 10 bases between. This CDR3 contains 13 residues. Germline CDR1 and CDR2: SQVTM and ANQGSEA. This CDR3 is CSVRDSMNTEAFF. The CDR3 coding sequence is TGCAGCGTTCGAGACAGCATGAACACTGAAGCTTTCTTT.

A single count supports this clone. The V call is TRBV10-3, the J call TRBJ2-3; D possibly matches TRBD1 or TRBD2 (5 bases each). Germline CDR1 ENHRY, CDR2 SYGVKD. The V gene lost 0 bases and the J gene lost 1 base, with 11 bases spanning the gap. The CDR3 covers 16 residues. In nucleotides, the CDR3 is TGTGCCATCAGTGAGTCGGGCCAGGGACGCACAGATACGCAGTATTTT. Its protein product is CAISESGQGRTDTQYF.

The CDR3 sequence: CASSLGTGDQPQHF. The CDR3 nucleotides are TGTGCCAGCAGCCTAGGGACAGGGGATCAGCCCCAGCATTTT. The chain uses TRBV5-6 and TRBJ1-5, with TRBD1 identical over 10 bases. V shed 4 bases, J shed 5 bases, and the junction held 3 bases outside the gene matches. This CDR3 is 14 amino acids long. The germline CDR1 and CDR2 sequences are SGHDT and YYEEEE.

This clone was seen a single time. The chain is built from TRBV7-9 and TRBJ2-7; the D gene is possibly TRBD2 (6 bases). Germline loops: CDR1 SEHNR, CDR2 FQNEAQ (reference sequence). V shed 0 bases and J shed 0 bases, with 12 bases lying between them. This CDR3 has 16 residues. CDR3 bases: TGTGCCAGCAGCTTAGCAGGGGCCGGGAGCTCCTACGAGCAGTACTTC. Residues: CASSLAGAGSSYEQYF.

The genes are TRBV7-8 and TRBJ2-3, with 14 bases that match TRBD2. The CDR3 contains 16 residues. Germline CDR1 is SGHVS and CDR2 is FQNEAQ. Trimming took 5 bases from V and 5 from J; bases not matched to a gene: 6. DNA for the CDR3: TGTGCCAGCAGCATCGGACTAGCGGGGGGCTTAGATACGCAGTATTTT. Protein product: CASSIGLAGGLDTQYF.

As for this clone: Within the sample, other DNA sequences also encode this same CDR3. The V gene is TRBV5-1, the J gene TRBJ2-7; TRBD1 is a possible D gene (5 bases). CDR1 and CDR2 (germline): SGHRS, YFSETQ. This CDR3 has 12 residues. The V and J ends lost 4 bases and 4 bases respectively, with 9 bases between them. CDR3 sequence reads: CASSPQGYEQYF. Here the CDR3 DNA reads TGCGCCAGCAGCCCGCAGGGTTACGAGCAGTACTTC. Together with reference TRBV5-1 and TRBJ2-7, the CDR3 gives the full variable domain: KAGVTQTPRYLIKTRGQQVTLSCSPISGHRSVSWYQQTPGQGLQFLFEYFSETQRNKGNFPGRFSGRQFSNSRSEMNVSTLELGDSALYLCASSPQGYEQYFGPGTRLTVT.